This TCR beta chain was retrieved from a study of control samples from healthy donors and cancer patients. Germline V gene data show CDR1 as KGHSH and CDR2 as LQKENI. This CDR3 has 15 residues. V lost 0 bases and J lost 8, with 14 bases in between. In its sample, this clone was seen a few times. Repertoires were generated with immunoSEQ multiplex PCR, while TCRdb's copy carries only in-frame clones and drops some. The sample has about 130,000 clones; more than 85% are singletons. The specimen was PBMCs. The origin of this receptor is a man aged 50 to 60 with head and neck cancer. V is TRBV18 and J is TRBJ1-3; no definite D call. The CDR3 sequence: CASSPPNGRLDTIYF. As DNA, the CDR3 is TGTGCCAGCTCACCACCTAACGGACGGTTGGACACCATATATTTT. The entire variable domain, with the rest obtained from reference TRBV18 and TRBJ1-3, is as follows: NAGVMQNPRHLVRRRGQEARLRCSPMKGHSHVYWYRQLPEEGLKFMVYLQKENIIDESGMPKERFSAEFPKEGPSILRIQQVVRGDSAAYFCASSPPNGRLDTIYFGEGSWLTVV.